Presented here are 3 T cell receptor beta chains from one specimen sequenced in a study of Graves' ophthalmopathy and Graves' hyperthyroidism. RNA transcripts served as template for amplifying TCR beta CDR3 sequences. Second-round multiplex PCR came after a first-round RT-PCR that employed HTBI primers. TCRdb passed the multiplex PCR reads through MiXCR, listing each CDR3 protein once. The table records a few hundred thousand distinct CDR3 sequences, approximately 20% of them present only once. Sequenced material: peripheral blood. The receptors derive from a woman between 18 and 29 years old with Graves' ophthalmopathy.

This clonotype was detected ten times or more. The chain joins TRBV6-2 or TRBV6-3 to TRBJ2-2; 9 bases map to TRBD1. V dropped 6 bases and J dropped 4; count of bases not matched to a gene: 6. The germline V gene has CDR1 MNHEY and CDR2 SVGEGT. The CDR3 sequence is 15 residues long. Here the CDR3 reads CASSGTGFGTGELFF. As DNA, the CDR3 is TGTGCCAGCAGCGGGACAGGGTTTGGCACCGGGGAGCTGTTTTTT.

The table lists this clonotype with many counts. The chain combines TRBV28 with TRBJ1-1, with D maybe TRBD1 (5 bases). CDR1 MDHEN and CDR2 SYDVKM come from the germline V gene. Trimming took off 7 bases at V and 0 bases at J, with 18 bases between the two ends. The CDR3 spans 16 residues. DNA for the CDR3: TGTGCCAGCATGCCCGGGGCAGCAATTATGAACACTGAAGCTTTCTTT. It encodes CASMPGAAIMNTEAFF.

This clonotype was seen ten or more times. CDR3 DNA sequence: TGCAGTGCTAGACAGGGAGTTAGGCAGCCCCAGCATTTT. Amino acids: CSARQGVRQPQHF. The rearrangement uses TRBV20-1 and TRBJ1-5; D is possibly TRBD1 (5 bases). V gave up 2 bases and J gave up 7 bases, with 12 bases separating them. CDR3 length: 13 amino acids. Looked up from germline, CDR1 is DFQATT and CDR2 is SNEGSKA (reference sequence).